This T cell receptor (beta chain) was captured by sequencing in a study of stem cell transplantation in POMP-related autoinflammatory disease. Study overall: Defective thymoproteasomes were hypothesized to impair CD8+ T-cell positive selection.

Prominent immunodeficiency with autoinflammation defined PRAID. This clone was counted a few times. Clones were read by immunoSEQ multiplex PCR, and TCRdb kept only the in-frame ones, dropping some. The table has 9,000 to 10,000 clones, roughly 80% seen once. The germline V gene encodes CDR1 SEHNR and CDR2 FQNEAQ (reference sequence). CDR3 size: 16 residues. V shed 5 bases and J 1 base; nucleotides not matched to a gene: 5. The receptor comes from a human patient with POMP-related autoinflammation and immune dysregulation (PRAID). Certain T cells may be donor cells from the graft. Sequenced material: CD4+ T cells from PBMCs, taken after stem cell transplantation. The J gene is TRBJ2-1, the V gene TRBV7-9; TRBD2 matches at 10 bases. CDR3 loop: CASSRAGGRSYNEQFF. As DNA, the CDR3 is TGTGCCAGCAGCCGAGCGGGAGGGAGGTCCTACAATGAGCAGTTCTTC.